This entry concerns a single T cell receptor beta chain. Its target is not known. The sample comes from a study of cytomegalovirus exposure and HLA in healthy donors. The study, taken as a whole, reports: As a later analysis revealed, most CMV-associated TCR beta chains appeared HLA-restricted.

The CDR3 is 16 amino acids. CDR1 is LGHNA, CDR2 YNFKEQ, per germline. Trimming removed 1 base at V and 3 bases at J, with 12 bases between. PCR was performed using 60 Vbeta and 13 Jbeta primers. Data came from immunoSEQ multiplex PCR; TCRdb stores just in-frame clones and leaves some out. Of roughly 34,000 clones listed, 65% to 70% are singletons. The chain carries TRBV4-2 and TRBJ2-2; TRBD2 might be the D (6 bases). The sample was PBMCs. This clonotype originated in a man aged 35-49 years in good health and CMV-seropositive. The CDR3 sequence is CASSQARTGDTGELFF. The CDR3 DNA sequence: TGTGCCAGCAGCCAAGCCCGGACGGGGGACACCGGGGAGCTGTTTTTT.